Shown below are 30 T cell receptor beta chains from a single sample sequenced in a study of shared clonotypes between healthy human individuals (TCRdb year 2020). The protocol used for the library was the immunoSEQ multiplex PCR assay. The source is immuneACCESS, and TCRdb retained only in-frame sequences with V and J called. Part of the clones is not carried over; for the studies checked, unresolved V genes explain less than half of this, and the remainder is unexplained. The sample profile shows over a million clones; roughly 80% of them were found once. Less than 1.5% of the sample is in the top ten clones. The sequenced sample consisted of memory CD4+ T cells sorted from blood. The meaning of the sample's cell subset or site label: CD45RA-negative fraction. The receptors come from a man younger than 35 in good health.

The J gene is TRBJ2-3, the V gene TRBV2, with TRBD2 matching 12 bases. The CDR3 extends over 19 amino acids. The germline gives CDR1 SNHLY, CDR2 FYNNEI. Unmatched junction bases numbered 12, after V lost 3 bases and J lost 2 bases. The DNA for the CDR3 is TGTGCCAGCAGTGAGGCTCTAGCGGGAGGGCCGAGGACCACAGATACGCAGTATTTT. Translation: CASSEALAGGPRTTDTQYF.

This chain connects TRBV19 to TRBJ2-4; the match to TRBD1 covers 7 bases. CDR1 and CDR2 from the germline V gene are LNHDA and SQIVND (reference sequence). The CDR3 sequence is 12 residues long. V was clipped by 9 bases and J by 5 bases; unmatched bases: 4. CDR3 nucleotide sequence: TGTGCCAGCGGGACAGAGGAAAACATTCAGTACTTC. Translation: CASGTEENIQYF. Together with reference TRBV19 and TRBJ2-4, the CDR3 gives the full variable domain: DGGITQSPKYLFRKEGQNVTLSCEQNLNHDAMYWYRQDPGQGLRLIYYSQIVNDFQKGDIAEGYSVSREKKESFPLTVTSAQKNPTAFYLCASGTEENIQYFGAGTRLSVL.

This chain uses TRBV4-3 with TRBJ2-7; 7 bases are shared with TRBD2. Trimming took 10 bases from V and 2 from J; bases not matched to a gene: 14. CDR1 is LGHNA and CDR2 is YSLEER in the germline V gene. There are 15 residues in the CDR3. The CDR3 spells CATPGLAEGTYEQYF. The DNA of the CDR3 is TGCGCCACCCCTGGGCTAGCGGAGGGGACCTACGAGCAGTACTTC.

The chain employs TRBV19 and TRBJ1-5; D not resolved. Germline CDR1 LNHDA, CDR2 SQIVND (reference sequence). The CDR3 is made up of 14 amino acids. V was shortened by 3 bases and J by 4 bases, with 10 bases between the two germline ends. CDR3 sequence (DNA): TGTGCCAGTAGTATGTCGGGAGGGAATCAGCCCCAGCATTTT. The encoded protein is CASSMSGGNQPQHF.

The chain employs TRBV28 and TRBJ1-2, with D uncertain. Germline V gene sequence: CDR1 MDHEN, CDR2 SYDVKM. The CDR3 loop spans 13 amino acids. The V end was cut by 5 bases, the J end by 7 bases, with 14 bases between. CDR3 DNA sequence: TGTGCCAGCAGTGATACTGGGGTTAGTGGCTACACCTTC. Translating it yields CASSDTGVSGYTF.

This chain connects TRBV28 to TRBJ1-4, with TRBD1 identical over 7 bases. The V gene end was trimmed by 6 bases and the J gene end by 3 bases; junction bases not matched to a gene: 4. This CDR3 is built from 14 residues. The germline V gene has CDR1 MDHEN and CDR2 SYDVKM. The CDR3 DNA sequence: TGTGCCAGCAGGCGTGGGACAGCTAATGAAAAACTGTTTTTT. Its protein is CASRRGTANEKLFF.

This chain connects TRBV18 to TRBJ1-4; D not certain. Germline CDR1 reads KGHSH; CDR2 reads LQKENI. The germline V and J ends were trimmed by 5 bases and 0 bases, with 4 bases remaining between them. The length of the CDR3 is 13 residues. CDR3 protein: CASSGSTNEKLFF. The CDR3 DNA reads TGTGCCAGCTCAGGTTCAACTAATGAAAAACTGTTTTTT.

Written as DNA, the CDR3 is TGTGCCAGCAGTAAGGGAGCGGCGCGAGAGCAGTACTTC. The encoded protein is CASSKGAAREQYF. The chain joins TRBV6-6 to TRBJ2-7, with D possibly TRBD2 on 5 matching bases. Germline CDR1 is MNHNY and CDR2 is SVGAGI (reference sequence). This CDR3 is 13 amino acids long. Trimming removed 5 bases at V and 7 bases at J, with 15 bases between.

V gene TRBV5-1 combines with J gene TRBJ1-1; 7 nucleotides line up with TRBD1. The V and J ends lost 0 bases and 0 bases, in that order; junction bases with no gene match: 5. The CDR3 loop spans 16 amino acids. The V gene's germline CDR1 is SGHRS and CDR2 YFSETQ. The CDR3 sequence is CASSLAEGALNTEAFF. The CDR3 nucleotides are TGCGCCAGCAGCTTGGCCGAGGGGGCCCTGAACACTGAAGCTTTCTTT.

The CDR3 spells CASSLTSGGASDTQYF. In DNA, the CDR3 is TGCGCCAGCAGCCTAACTAGCGGGGGGGCCTCAGATACGCAGTATTTT. V usage is TRBV5-1 and J usage is TRBJ2-3; 13 bases fit TRBD2. The CDR3 is 16 residues long. The germline gives CDR1 SGHRS, CDR2 YFSETQ. Germline trimming cut 4 bases from V and 4 bases from J; bases unmatched to any gene: 6.

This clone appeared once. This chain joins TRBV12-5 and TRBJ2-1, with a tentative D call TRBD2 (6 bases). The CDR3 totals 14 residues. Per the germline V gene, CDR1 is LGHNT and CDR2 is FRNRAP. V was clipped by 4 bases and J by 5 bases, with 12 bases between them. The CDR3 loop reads CASGYRGINNEQFF. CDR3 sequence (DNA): TGTGCTAGTGGTTACCGGGGGATTAACAATGAGCAGTTCTTC.

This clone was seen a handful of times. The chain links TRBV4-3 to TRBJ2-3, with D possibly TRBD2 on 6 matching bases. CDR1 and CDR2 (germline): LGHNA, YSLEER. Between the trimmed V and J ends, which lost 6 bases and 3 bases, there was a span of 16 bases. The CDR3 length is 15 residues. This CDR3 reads CASSTRGTSTDTQYF. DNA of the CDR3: TGCGCCAGCAGTACCCGAGGGACTTCAACAGATACGCAGTATTTT.

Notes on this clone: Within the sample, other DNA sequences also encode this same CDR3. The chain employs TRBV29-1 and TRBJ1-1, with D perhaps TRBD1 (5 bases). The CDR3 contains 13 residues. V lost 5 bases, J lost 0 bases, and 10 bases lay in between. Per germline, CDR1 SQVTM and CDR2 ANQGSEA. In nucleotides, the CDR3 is TGCAGCGTTCCAGGGCGAATGAACACTGAAGCTTTCTTT. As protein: CSVPGRMNTEAFF.

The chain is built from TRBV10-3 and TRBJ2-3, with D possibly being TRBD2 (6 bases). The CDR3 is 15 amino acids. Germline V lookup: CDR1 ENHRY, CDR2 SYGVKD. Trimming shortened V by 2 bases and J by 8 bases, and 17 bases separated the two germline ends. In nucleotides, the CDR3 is TGTGCCATCAGTGAGGGGGGGACCCAGGTCCGTACGCAGTATTTT. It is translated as CAISEGGTQVRTQYF.

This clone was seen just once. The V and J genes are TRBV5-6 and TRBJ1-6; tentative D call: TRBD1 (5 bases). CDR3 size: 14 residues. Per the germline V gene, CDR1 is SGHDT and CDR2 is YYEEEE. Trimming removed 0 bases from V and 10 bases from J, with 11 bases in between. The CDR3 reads CASSLAGSSSPLHF. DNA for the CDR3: TGTGCCAGCAGCTTGGCAGGGTCAAGCTCACCCCTCCACTTT.

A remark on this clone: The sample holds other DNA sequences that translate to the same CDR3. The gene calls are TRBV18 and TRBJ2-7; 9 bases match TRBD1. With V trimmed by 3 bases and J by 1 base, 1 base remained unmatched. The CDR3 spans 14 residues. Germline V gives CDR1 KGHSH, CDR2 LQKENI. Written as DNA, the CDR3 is TGTGCCAGCTCACCCGGACAGGGGTCCTACGAGCAGTACTTC. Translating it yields CASSPGQGSYEQYF.

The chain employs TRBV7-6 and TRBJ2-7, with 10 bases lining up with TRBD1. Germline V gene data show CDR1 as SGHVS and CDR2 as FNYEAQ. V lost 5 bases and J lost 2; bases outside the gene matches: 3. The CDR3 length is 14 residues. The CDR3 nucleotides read TGTGCCAGCAGCGGACAGGGGGGCCCCTACGAGCAGTACTTC. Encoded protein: CASSGQGGPYEQYF.

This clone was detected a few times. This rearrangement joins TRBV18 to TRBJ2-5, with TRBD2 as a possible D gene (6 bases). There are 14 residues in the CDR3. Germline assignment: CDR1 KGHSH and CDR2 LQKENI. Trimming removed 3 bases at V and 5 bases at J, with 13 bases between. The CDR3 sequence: CASSPGTLQETQYF. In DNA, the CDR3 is TGTGCCAGCTCACCCGGGACTCTCCAGGAGACCCAGTACTTC.

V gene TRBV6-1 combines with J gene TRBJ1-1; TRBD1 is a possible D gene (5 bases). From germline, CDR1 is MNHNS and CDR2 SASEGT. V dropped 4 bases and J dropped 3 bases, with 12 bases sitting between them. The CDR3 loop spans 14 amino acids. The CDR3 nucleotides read TGTGCCAGCAGTGTCGACAGAGCGGACACTGAAGCTTTCTTT. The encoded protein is CASSVDRADTEAFF.

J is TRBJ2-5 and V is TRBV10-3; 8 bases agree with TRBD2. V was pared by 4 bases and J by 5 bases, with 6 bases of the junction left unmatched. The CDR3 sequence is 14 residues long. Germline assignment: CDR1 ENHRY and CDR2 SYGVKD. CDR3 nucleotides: TGTGCCATCAGTGGTAGCGGGGCGGGGGAGACCCAGTACTTC. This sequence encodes CAISGSGAGETQYF.

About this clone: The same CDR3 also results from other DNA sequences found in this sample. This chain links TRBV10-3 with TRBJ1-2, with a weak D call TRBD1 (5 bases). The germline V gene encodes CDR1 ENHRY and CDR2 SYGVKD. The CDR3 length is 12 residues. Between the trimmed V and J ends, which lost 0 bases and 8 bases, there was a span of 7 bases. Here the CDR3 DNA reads TGTGCCATCAGTGAGTCGAGGGGAGGCTACACCTTC. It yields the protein CAISESRGGYTF.

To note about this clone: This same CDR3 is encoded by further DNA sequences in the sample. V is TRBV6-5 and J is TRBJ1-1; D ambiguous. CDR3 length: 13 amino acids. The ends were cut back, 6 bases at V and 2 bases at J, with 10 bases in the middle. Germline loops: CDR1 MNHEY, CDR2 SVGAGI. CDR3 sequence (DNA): TGTGCCAGCAGACGATCGGGAAACACTGAAGCTTTCTTT. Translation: CASRRSGNTEAFF.

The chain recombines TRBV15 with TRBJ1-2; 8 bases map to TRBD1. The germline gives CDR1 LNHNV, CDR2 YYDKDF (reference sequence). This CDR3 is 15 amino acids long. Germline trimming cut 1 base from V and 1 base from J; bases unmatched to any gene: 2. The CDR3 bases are TGTGCCACCAGCAGAGGACAGGGGAGTAACTATGGCTACACCTTC. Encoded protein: CATSRGQGSNYGYTF. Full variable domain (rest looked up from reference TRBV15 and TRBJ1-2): DAMVIQNPRYQVTQFGKPVTLSCSQTLNHNVMYWYQQKSSQAPKLLFHYYDKDFNNEADTPDNFQSRRPNTSFCFLDIRSPGLGDTAMYLCATSRGQGSNYGYTFGSGTRLTVV.

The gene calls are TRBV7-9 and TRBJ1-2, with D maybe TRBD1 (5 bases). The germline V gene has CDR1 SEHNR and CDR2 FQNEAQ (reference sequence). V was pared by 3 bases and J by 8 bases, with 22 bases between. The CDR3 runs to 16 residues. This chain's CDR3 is CASSFFGADSNNGYTF. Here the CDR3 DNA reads TGTGCCAGCAGCTTTTTTGGTGCTGACAGCAACAACGGCTACACCTTC. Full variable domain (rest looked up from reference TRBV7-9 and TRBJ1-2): DTGVSQNPRHKITKRGQNVTFRCDPISEHNRLYWYRQTLGQGPEFLTYFQNEAQLEKSRLLSDRFSAERPKGSFSTLEIQRTEQGDSAMYLCASSFFGADSNNGYTFGSGTRLTVV.

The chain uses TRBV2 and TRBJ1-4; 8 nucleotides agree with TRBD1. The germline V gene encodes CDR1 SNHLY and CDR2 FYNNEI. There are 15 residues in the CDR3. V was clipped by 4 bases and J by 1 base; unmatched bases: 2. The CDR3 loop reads CASSGQGRTNEKLFF. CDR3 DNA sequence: TGTGCCAGCAGTGGACAGGGGAGAACTAATGAAAAACTGTTTTTT.

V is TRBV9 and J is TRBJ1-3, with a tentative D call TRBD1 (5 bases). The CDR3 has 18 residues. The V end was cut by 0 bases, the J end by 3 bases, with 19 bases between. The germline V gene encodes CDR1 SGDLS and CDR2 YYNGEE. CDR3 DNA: TGTGCCAGCAGCGTAGCTACGGTGGGGCCGTCGGGTGGAAACACCATATATTTT. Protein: CASSVATVGPSGGNTIYF.

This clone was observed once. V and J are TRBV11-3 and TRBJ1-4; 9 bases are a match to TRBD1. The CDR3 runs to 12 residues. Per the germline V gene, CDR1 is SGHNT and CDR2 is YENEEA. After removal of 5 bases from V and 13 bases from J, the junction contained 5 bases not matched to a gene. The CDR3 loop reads CASSEGQGPLFF. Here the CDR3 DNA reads TGTGCCAGCAGCGAGGGACAGGGACCACTGTTTTTT.

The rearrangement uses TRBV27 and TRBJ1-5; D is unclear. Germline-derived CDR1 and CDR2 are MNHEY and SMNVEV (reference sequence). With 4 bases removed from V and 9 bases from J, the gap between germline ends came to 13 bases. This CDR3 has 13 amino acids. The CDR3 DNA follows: TGTGCCAGCAGTTACCAGGCCTTTTTGCCCCAGCATTTT. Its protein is CASSYQAFLPQHF.

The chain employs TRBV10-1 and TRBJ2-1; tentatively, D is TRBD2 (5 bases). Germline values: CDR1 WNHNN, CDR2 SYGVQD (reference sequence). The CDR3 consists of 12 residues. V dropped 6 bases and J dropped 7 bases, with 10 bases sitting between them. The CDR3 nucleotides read TGCGCCAGCAGCCATGGGAGTAATGAGCAGTTCTTC. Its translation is CASSHGSNEQFF.

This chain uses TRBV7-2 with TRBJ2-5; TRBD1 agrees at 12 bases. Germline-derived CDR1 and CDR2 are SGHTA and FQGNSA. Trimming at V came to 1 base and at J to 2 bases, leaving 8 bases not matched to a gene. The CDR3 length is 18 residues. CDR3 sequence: CASSLGWDRGPGQETQYF. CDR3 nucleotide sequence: TGTGCCAGCAGCTTAGGCTGGGACAGGGGGCCAGGACAAGAGACCCAGTACTTC.